A selection of T cell receptor beta chains follows, all from one sample in a study of long-term antiretroviral therapy in people with HIV. This table comes from immunoSEQ multiplex PCR, and its TCRdb copy is limited to in-frame clones, with some not included. The sample lists 30,000 to 40,000 clones, 70% to 80% occurring once. The starting material was unsorted PBMCs, obtained 2 years after starting antiretroviral therapy. All receptors come from a woman aged 50 to 65 with HIV. The conserved cysteine and the conserved F or W are not part of the CDR3 here.

J,V,CDR3
TRBJ1-1,TRBV27,ASSLQGRPTEAF
TRBJ1-5,TRBV6-6,ASTNHRAGNQPQH
TRBJ1-2,TRBV9,ASSRGSRINYGYT
TRBJ1-2,TRBV10-2,ASSERGAEGYT
TRBJ1-1,TRBV5-1,ASSLDGQGNTEAF
TRBJ1-1,TRBV6-1,ASSPPGGTEAF
TRBJ2-7,TRBV7-9,ASTTARASYEQY
TRBJ1-6,TRBV19,ASEVGDGGNSPLH
TRBJ1-5,TRBV4-1,ASSQDAGTAYLRPQH
TRBJ1-2,TRBV7-9,ASSLGALTTTYGYT
TRBJ1-6,TRBV28,ASRREDPFTLH
TRBJ1-4,TRBV30,AWGQAQLSGKLF
TRBJ1-5,TRBV27,ASSPGGHNQPQH
TRBJ2-5,TRBV14,ASSQGTTRY
TRBJ2-5,TRBV21-1,ASSKDPRQYPRQY